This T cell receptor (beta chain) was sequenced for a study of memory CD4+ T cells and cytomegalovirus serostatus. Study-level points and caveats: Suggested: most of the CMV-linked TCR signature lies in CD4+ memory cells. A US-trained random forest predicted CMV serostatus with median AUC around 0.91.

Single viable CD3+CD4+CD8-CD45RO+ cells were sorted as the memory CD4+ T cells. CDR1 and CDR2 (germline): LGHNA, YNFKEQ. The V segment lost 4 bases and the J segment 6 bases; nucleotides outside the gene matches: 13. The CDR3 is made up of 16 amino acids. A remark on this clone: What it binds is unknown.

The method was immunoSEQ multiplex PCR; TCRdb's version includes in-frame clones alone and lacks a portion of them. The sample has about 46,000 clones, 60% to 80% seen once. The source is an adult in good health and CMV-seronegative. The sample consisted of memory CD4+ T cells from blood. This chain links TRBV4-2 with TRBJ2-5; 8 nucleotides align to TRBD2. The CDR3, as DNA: TGTGCCAGCAGCCCTCTCGCCGGGGGGGCGGAACAGACCCAGTACTTC. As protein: CASSPLAGGAEQTQYF.